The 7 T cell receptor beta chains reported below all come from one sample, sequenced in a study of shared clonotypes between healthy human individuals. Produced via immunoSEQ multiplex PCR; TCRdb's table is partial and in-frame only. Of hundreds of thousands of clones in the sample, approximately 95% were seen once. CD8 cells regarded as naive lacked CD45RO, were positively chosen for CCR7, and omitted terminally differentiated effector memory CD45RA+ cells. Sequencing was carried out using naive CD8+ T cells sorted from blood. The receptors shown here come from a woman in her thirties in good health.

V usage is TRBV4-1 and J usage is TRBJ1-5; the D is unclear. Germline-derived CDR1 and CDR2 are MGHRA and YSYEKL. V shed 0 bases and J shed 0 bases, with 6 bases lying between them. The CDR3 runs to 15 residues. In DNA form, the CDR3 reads TGCGCCAGCAGCCAAGAATCGGGTAGCAATCAGCCCCAGCATTTT. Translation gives CASSQESGSNQPQHF.

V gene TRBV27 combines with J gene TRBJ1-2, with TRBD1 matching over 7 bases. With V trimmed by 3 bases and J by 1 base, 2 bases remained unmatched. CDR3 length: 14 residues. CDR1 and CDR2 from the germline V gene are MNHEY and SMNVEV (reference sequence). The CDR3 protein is CASSFGTDNYGYTF. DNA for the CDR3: TGTGCCAGCAGTTTTGGGACAGATAACTATGGCTACACCTTC.

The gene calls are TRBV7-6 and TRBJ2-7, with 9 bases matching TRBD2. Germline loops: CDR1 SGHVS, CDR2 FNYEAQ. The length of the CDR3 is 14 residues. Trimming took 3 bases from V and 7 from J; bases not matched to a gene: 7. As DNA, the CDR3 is TGTGCCAGCAGCTTTGCGGGAGGGCCGTATGAGCAGTACTTC. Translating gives CASSFAGGPYEQYF.

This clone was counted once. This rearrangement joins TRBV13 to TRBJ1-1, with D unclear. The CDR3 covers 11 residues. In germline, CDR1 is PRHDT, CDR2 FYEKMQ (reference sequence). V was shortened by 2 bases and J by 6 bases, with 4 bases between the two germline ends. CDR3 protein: CASSLLSEAFF. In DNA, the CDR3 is TGTGCCAGCAGCTTACTCTCTGAAGCTTTCTTT.

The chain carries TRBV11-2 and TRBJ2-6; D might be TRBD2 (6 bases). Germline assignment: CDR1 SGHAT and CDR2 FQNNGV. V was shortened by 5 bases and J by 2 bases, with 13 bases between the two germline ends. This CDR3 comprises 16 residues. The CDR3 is CASSVSPGAGANVLTF. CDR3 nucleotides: TGTGCCAGCAGCGTTTCCCCGGGGGCTGGGGCCAACGTCCTGACTTTC.

The CDR3 region is CASSLIYPDRENQPQHF. The CDR3 region has the DNA TGTGCCAGCAGTTTAATCTATCCGGACAGGGAAAATCAGCCCCAGCATTTT. The chain couples TRBV28 to TRBJ1-5, with TRBD1 matching over 8 bases. Germline V gene data show CDR1 as MDHEN and CDR2 as SYDVKM. The CDR3 has 17 residues. Trimming removed 2 bases from V and 4 bases from J; junction bases left unmatched: 10.

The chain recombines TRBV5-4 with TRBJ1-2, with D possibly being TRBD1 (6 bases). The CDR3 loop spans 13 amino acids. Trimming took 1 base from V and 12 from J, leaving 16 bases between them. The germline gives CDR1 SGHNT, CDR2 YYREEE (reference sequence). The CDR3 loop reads CASSLTGTIWHTF. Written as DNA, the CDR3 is TGTGCCAGCAGCTTGACAGGGACTATTTGGCACACCTTC.